This T cell receptor beta chain came from a study of blood T cell repertoires in COVID-19 (TCRdb year 2020). For the study in its entirety: Samples from collaborators originated in the United States, Italy and Spain and spanned both the acute and convalescent phases of COVID-19. Where available, HLA class I and class II types were taken from metadata supplied by the sample provider and were not determined by assay-based typing. The prospective study material was composed of cDNA or gDNA derived from T cells, B-cell-depleted T cells, or PBMCs. A freely available public database, intended as a resource for researchers studying the immune response to SARS-CoV-2, is where the repertoires were released. Subjects who had been exposed to COVID-19, were actively infected with it, or had recovered from it provided the deeply sampled blood TCRbeta repertoires that made up the dataset. The sample metadata nearly always contained a de-identified subject ID, COVID-19 status, age in years and sex. The samples were drawn from the first 160 participants of the ongoing ImmuneRACE study and from 1,254 subjects provided by 6 global collaborators. Broad study findings and their caveats: The quantity of clinical and demographic metadata differed by source and by participant and was supplied without curation.

Whole blood was collected in K2EDTA tubes by collaborating institutions according to the institutions' own protocols. For TCRbeta analysis, collaborators shipped samples as frozen whole blood, isolated PBMCs, or DNA extracted from either of those sample types. TCRbeta CDR3 regions were amplified from genomic DNA by means of the immunoSEQ Assay, a bias-controlled multiplex PCR. The paper's data handling went like this. The number of nucleated cells in each sample was estimated by amplification of reference gene primers within the assay. Sequence reads were collapsed and filtered to measure the absolute abundance of every unique TCRbeta CDR3 rearrangement. For each sample, productive Simpson clonality was calculated by taking the square root of Simpson's diversity index across productive rearrangements. As stored in TCRdb, this immuneACCESS dataset retains in-frame rearrangements with V and J assigned. A fraction of the clones does not appear; measured against another copy, unresolved V genes explain less than half of the discrepancy, and the remainder lacks a known reason. V and J calls and clone size are as listed in that table; D and trimming were resolved from the DNA. For this sample the table gives some 150,000 clones, of which approximately 89% were detected only once. The top ten clones comprise under 2% of the sample.

In the case of this clone: This clone's antigen is unknown. The input lacks base qualities; no much larger clone sits a single base away.

The CDR3 runs 15 amino acids, cysteine and phenylalanine included. Just CDR3 DNA is preserved here, 45 bases in frame from base 1. V loses 3 bases, J loses 9 bases, and the germline ends lie 18 bases apart. The germline V gene yields SGHAT for CDR1 and FQNNGV for CDR2. This receptor was obtained from a human donor in a cohort sampled during active COVID-19. This chain is built from TRBV11-2 and TRBJ2-1; TRBD2 might be the D gene, on 5 matching bases. The material sequenced was peripheral blood. CDR3 loop: CASSFPGRDWGEQFF. The nucleotide sequence reads as follows: TGTGCCAGCAGCTTTCCGGGCCGGGATTGGGGTGAGCAGTTCTTC.